The source of this T cell receptor (beta chain) is a study of beta chain features in type 1 diabetes. Germline values: CDR1 MDHEN, CDR2 SYDVKM. The CDR3 contains 15 residues. J gave up 0 bases and V 8 bases, and 7 bases lay outside the gene matches. Study findings and constraints: Patients with Type 1 diabetes showed moderately but significantly shorter TCRB CDR3s in all four CD4+ subsets. VDJ junctions from type 1 diabetes patients carried fewer insertions and larger deletions.

Since all of the isolated RNA was reverse transcribed, expressed TCRB transcripts were what got sequenced. Sequenced by immunoSEQ multiplex PCR; TCRdb stores in-frame clones only, minus some. The sample shows more than 300,000 clones, roughly 9% of them seen only once. Concerning this clone itself: What it binds is not known.

The chain links TRBV28 to TRBJ1-3; 7 bases map to TRBD1. The sequence came from a young man with type 1 diabetes. What was sequenced was central memory CD4+ T cells from blood. Written as DNA, the CDR3 is TGTGCCAGCGCCCTAGGGGGCAGCTCTGGAAACACCATATATTTT. Translated: CASALGGSSGNTIYF. The variable domain in full, completed from reference TRBV28 and TRBJ1-3, reads DVKVTQSSRYLVKRTGEKVFLECVQDMDHENMFWYRQDPGLGLRLIYFSYDVKMKEKGDIPEGYSVSREKKERFSLILESASTNQTSMYLCASALGGSSGNTIYFGEGSWLTVV.